This T cell receptor beta chain was obtained from a study of human T cells and chemical hapten exposure. This clonotype was counted ten times or more. During construction of the library, unique molecular identifiers were attached to individual cDNA molecules for quantitative, reproducible TCR counting. Study processing details: Counting gave a median of 95,638 TCRs per sample, with values ranging from about 23,224 to 700,000. TCRdb recomputed calls from the 5' RACE reads with MiXCR, one row per CDR3 protein. TCRdb's processing, not the authors', yielded these V and J calls. Of 130,000 or so distinct CDR3 sequences listed, around 4% are singletons. Unfractionated whole blood was the source of the extracted total RNA. Trimming shortened V by 5 bases and J by 2 bases, and 10 bases separated the two germline ends. From germline, CDR1 is SEHNR and CDR2 FQNEAQ (reference sequence). The CDR3 is 15 residues long.

The chain has TRBV7-9 and TRBJ2-6; tentatively, D is TRBD1 (5 bases). The clonotype was recovered from a female donor in good health. The CDR3 reads CASSRQIAGANVLTF. The CDR3 nucleotides are TGTGCCAGCAGCCGACAGATAGCTGGGGCCAACGTCCTGACTTTC.